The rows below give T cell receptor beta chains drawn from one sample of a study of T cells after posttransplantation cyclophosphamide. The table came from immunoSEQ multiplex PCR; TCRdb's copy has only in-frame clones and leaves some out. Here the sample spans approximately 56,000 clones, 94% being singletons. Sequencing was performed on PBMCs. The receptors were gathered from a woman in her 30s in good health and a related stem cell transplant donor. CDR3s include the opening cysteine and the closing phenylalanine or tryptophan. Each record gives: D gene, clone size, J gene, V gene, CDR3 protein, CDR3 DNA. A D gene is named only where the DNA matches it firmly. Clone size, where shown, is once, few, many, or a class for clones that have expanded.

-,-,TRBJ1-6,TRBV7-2,CASSFTGMNSPLHF,TGTGCCAGCAGTTTTACAGGGATGAATTCACCCCTCCACTTT
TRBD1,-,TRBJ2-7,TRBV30,CAGSGTGNGEQYF,TGTGCCGGGTCCGGGACAGGGAACGGCGAGCAGTACTTC
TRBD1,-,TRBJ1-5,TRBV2,CASREDRALNQPQHF,TGTGCCAGCAGAGAGGACAGGGCCCTCAATCAGCCCCAGCATTTT
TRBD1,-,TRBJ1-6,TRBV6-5,CASSYSNRGGDSPLHF,TGTGCCAGCAGTTACTCTAACAGGGGTGGCGATTCACCCCTCCACTTT
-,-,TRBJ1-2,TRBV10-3,CAISESTTQGGYTF,TGTGCCATCAGTGAGTCGACGACCCAGGGTGGCTACACCTTC
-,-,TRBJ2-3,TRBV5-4,CASSFLRGDTQYF,TGTGCCAGCAGCTTCCTACGGGGGGATACGCAGTATTTT
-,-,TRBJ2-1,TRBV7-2,CASRALIAGDEQFF,TGTGCCAGCAGGGCGCTAATTGCGGGCGATGAGCAGTTCTTC
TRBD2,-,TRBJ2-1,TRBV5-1,CASSPLPSGGYNEQFF,TGCGCCAGCAGCCCCCTCCCTAGCGGGGGATACAATGAGCAGTTCTTC
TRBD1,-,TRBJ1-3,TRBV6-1,CASRDRATGGNTIYF,TGTGCCAGCCGGGACAGGGCAACAGGAGGAAACACCATATATTTT
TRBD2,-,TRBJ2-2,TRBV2,CASGLGYTGELFF,TGTGCCAGCGGACTAGGGTACACCGGGGAGCTGTTTTTT
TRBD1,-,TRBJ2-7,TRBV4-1,CASSQLPRDRGHEQYF,TGCGCCAGCAGCCAGCTGCCCCGGGACAGGGGCCACGAGCAGTACTTC
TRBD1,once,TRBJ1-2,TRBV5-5,CASSRLLGGQHPWGYTF,TGTGCCAGCAGCCGCTTGTTGGGGGGACAGCACCCCTGGGGCTACACCTTC
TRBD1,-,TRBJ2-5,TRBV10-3,CAISALTGSGETQYF,TGTGCCATCAGTGCCCTGACAGGGAGTGGAGAGACCCAGTACTTC
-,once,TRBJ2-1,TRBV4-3,CASSEAGAYNEQFF,TGCGCCAGCAGCGAAGCCGGGGCCTACAATGAGCAGTTCTTC
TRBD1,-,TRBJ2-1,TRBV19,CASSGQGRGEQFF,TGTGCCAGTAGCGGACAGGGGAGAGGTGAGCAGTTCTTC
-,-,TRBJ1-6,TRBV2,CASSEMTLRWVGGNNSPLHF,TGTGCCAGCAGTGAAATGACCCTACGGTGGGTAGGAGGGAATAATTCACCCCTCCACTTT
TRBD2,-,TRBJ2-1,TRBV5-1,CASSRDLAGGHNEQFF,TGCGCCAGCAGCAGAGACCTAGCGGGGGGGCACAATGAGCAGTTCTTC
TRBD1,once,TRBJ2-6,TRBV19,CASSIGDRGSPSGANVLTF,TGTGCCAGTAGTATAGGGGACAGGGGGTCACCCTCTGGGGCCAACGTCCTGACTTTC
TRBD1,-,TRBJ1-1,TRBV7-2,CASSLTGGNTEAFF,TGTGCCAGCAGCTTGACAGGGGGGAACACTGAAGCTTTCTTT
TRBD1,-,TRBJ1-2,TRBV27,CASSPNPPGGSGYTF,TGTGCCAGCAGTCCTAACCCACCAGGGGGTAGTGGCTACACCTTC
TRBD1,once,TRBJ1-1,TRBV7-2,CASSLQGAGTEAFF,TGTGCCAGCAGCTTACAGGGGGCCGGCACTGAAGCTTTCTTT
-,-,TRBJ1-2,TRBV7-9,CASSLDRLLFGYTF,TGTGCCAGCAGCTTGGACAGACTTTTGTTTGGCTACACCTTC
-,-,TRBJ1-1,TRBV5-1,CASSLGGGVEEAFF,TGCGCCAGCAGCTTGGGGGGCGGGGTAGAAGAAGCTTTCTTT
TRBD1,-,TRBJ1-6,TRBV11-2,CASSLDRQGVSYNSPLHF,TGTGCCAGCAGCTTAGACCGACAGGGGGTATCCTATAATTCACCCCTCCACTTT
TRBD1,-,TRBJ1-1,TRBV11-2,CASSQMPGGMNTEAFF,TGTGCCAGCAGCCAGATGCCAGGGGGTATGAACACTGAAGCTTTCTTT
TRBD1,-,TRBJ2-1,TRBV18,CASSPGTAYNEQFF,TGTGCCAGCTCACCGGGGACAGCGTACAATGAGCAGTTCTTC
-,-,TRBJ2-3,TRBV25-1,CASGGGNTQYF,TGTGCCAGCGGAGGCGGGAATACGCAGTATTTT
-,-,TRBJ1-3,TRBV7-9,CASSLVAGLSGNTIYF,TGTGCCAGCAGCTTAGTGGCTGGGCTCTCTGGAAACACCATATATTTT
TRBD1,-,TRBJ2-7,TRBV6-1,CATPITRDSSYEQYF,TGTGCCACCCCGATCACCCGGGACAGCTCCTACGAGCAGTACTTC
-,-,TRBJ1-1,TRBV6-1,CASSEPGRANTEAFF,TGTGCCAGCAGTGAACCGGGGAGGGCGAACACTGAAGCTTTCTTT
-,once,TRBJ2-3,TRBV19,CASSFRGSGTDTQYF,TGTGCCAGTAGCTTTAGGGGGTCCGGCACAGATACGCAGTATTTT
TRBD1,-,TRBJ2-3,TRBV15,CATSRARQGAIADTQYF,TGTGCCACCAGCAGAGCAAGGCAGGGGGCTATCGCAGATACGCAGTATTTT
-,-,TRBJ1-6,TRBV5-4,CASSLIQSNSPLHF,TGTGCCAGCAGCTTGATACAGTCCAATTCACCCCTCCACTTT
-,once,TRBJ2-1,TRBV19,CASSLTSGTTLNEQFF,TGTGCCAGTAGTTTAACCTCCGGGACAACCCTCAATGAGCAGTTCTTC
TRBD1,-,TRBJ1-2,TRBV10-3,CAISLDVLGQTYGYTF,TGTGCCATCAGCCTAGATGTACTGGGACAGACGTATGGCTACACCTTC
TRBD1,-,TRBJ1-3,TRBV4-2,CASSHQGRGSSGNTIYF,TGTGCCAGCAGCCATCAAGGCAGGGGGAGCTCTGGAAACACCATATATTTT
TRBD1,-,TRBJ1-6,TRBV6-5,CAIRQGAITNSPLHF,TGTGCCATTCGACAGGGGGCGATAACTAATTCACCCCTCCACTTT
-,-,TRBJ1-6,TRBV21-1,CASIKQDSYNSPLHF,TGTGCCAGCATAAAACAGGACTCCTATAATTCACCCCTCCACTTT
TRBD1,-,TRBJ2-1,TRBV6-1,CASSGDREFLEQFF,TGTGCCAGCTCTGGGGACAGGGAGTTCCTTGAGCAGTTCTTC
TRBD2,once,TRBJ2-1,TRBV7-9,CASSLPTSGGARSYNEQFF,TGTGCCAGCAGCCTACCGACTAGCGGGGGGGCGCGCTCCTACAATGAGCAGTTCTTC
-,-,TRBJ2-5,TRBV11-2,CASSPRWGGRETQYF,TGTGCCAGCAGCCCCCGGTGGGGGGGCCGAGAGACCCAGTACTTC
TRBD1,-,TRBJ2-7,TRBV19,CASSPAGQGLPYEQYF,TGTGCCAGTAGCCCGGCCGGACAGGGACTTCCCTACGAGCAGTACTTC
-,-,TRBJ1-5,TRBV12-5,CASGLGDRINQPQHF,TGTGCTAGTGGTTTGGGCGACAGAATCAATCAGCCCCAGCATTTT
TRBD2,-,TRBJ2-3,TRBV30,CAWSGLAGATDTQYF,TGTGCCTGGAGTGGGCTAGCGGGAGCCACAGATACGCAGTATTTT
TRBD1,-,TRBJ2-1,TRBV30,CASDRGLDNEQFF,TGTGCCTCTGACAGGGGGCTGGACAATGAGCAGTTCTTC
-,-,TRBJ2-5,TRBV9,CASSETGLGFQETQYF,TGTGCCAGCAGCGAGACGGGACTCGGGTTCCAAGAGACCCAGTACTTC
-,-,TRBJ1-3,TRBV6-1,CASSDDFPDEAGNTIYF,TGTGCCAGCAGTGATGACTTCCCGGATGAGGCTGGAAACACCATATATTTT
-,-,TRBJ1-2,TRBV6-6,CASSYSVDYGYTF,TGTGCCAGCAGTTATTCGGTGGACTATGGCTACACCTTC
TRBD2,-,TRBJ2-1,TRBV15,CATRQGRGGWEQFF,TGTGCCACCCGCCAGGGGCGGGGGGGCTGGGAGCAGTTCTTC
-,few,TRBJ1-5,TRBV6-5,CASSIRAGGQPQHF,TGTGCCAGCAGTATTCGGGCGGGGGGTCAGCCCCAGCATTTT
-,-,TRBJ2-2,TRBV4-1,CASSQVMTTDGELFF,TGCGCCAGCAGCCAAGTGATGACTACCGACGGGGAGCTGTTTTTT
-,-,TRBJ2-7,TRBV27,CASSLSGDTSYEQYF,TGTGCCAGCAGTTTATCGGGGGACACCTCCTACGAGCAGTACTTC
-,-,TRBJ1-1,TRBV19,CASSTQRTAGNTEAFF,TGTGCCAGTAGTACACAGCGGACCGCGGGAAACACTGAAGCTTTCTTT
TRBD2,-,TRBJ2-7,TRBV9,CASSSSGGAYEQYF,TGTGCCAGCAGCTCCAGCGGGGGGGCCTACGAGCAGTACTTC
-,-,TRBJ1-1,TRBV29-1,CSVVRRLNTEAFF,TGCAGCGTTGTGCGCAGGCTGAACACTGAAGCTTTCTTT
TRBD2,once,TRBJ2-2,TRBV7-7,CASSFRLAGSTGELFF,TGTGCCAGCAGCTTCCGACTAGCGGGGAGCACCGGGGAGCTGTTTTTT
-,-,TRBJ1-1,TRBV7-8,CASSLGGGVANTEAFF,TGTGCCAGCAGCTTAGGGGGCGGGGTTGCGAACACTGAAGCTTTCTTT
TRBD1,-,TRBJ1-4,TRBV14,CASSQDRGLGNEKLFF,TGTGCCAGCAGTCAGGACAGGGGGCTTGGTAATGAAAAACTGTTTTTT
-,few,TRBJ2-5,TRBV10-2,CASRVGVLETQYF,TGCGCCAGCAGGGTAGGGGTGTTAGAGACCCAGTACTTC